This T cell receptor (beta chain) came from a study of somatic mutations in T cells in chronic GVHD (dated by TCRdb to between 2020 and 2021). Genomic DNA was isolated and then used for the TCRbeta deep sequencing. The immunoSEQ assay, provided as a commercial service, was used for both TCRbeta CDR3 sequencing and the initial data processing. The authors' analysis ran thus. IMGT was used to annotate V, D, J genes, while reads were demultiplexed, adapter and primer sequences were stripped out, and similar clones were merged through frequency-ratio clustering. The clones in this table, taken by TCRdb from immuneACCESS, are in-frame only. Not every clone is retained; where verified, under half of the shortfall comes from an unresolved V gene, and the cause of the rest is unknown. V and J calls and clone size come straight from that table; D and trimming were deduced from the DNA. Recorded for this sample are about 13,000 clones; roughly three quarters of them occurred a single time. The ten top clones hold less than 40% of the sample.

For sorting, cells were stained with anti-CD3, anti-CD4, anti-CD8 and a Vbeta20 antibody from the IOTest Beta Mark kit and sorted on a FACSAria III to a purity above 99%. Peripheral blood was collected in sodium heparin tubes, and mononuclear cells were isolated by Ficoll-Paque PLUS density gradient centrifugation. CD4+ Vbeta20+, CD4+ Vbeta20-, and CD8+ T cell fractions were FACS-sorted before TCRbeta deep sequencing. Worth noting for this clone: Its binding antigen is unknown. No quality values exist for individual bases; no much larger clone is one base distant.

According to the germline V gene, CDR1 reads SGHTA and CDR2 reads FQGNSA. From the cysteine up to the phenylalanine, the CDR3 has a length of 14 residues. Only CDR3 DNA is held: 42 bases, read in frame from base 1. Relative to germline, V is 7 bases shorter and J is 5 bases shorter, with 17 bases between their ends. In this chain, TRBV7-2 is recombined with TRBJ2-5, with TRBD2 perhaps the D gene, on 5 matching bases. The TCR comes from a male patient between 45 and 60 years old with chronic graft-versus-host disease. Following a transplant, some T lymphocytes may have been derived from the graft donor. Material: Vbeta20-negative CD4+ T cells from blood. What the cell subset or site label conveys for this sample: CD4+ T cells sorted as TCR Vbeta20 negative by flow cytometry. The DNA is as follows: TGTGCCAGCACCTCCGGAGGAAATGGGGAGACCCAGTACTTC. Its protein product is CASTSGGNGETQYF.